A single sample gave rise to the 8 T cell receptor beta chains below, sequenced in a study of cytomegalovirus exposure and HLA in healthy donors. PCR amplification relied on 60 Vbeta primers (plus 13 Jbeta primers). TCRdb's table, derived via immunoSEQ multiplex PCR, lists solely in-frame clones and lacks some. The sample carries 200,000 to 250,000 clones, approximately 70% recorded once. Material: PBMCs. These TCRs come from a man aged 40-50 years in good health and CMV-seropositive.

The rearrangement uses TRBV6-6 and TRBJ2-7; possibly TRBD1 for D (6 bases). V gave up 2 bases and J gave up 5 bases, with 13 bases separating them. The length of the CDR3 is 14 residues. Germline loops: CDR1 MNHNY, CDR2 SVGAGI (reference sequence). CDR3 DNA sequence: TGTGCCAGCAGTTACGGTCAGGGGTCCGACGAGCAGTACTTC. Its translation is CASSYGQGSDEQYF.

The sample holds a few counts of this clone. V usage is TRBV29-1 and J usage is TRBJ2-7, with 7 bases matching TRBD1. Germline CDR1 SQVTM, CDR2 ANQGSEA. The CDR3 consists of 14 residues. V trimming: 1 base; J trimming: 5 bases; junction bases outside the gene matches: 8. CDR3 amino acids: CSVEGAGGWDEQYF. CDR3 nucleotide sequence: TGCAGCGTTGAAGGGGCAGGGGGATGGGACGAGCAGTACTTC.

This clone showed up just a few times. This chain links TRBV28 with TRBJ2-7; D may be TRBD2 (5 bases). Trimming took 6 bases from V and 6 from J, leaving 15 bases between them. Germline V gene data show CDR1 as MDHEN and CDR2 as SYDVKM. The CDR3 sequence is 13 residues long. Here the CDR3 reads CASRLGVPGEQYF. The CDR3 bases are TGTGCCAGCAGGCTCGGGGTCCCCGGCGAGCAGTACTTC.

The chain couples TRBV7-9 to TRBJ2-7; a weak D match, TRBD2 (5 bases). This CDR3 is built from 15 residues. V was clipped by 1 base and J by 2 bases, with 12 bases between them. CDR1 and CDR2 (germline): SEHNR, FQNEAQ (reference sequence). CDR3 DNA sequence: TGTGCCAGCAGCTTAGTGGGAGTCCTAGCCTACGAGCAGTACTTC. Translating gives CASSLVGVLAYEQYF. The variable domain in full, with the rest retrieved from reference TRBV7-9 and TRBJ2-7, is DTGVSQNPRHKITKRGQNVTFRCDPISEHNRLYWYRQTLGQGPEFLTYFQNEAQLEKSRLLSDRFSAERPKGSFSTLEIQRTEQGDSAMYLCASSLVGVLAYEQYFGPGTRLTVT.

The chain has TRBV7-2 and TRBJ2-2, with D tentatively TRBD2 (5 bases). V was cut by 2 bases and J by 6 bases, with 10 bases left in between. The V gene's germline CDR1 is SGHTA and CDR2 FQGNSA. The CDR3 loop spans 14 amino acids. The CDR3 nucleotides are TGTGCCAGCAGCTTACGAGGGAAGGCCGGGGAGCTGTTTTTT. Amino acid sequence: CASSLRGKAGELFF.

CDR3 coding DNA: TGTGCCAGCAGTTTACTCCCAGGGCAGGAGACCCAGTACTTC. Amino acids: CASSLLPGQETQYF. The chain is built from TRBV28 and TRBJ2-5; maybe TRBD1 (5 bases). The V gene lost 2 bases and the J gene lost 5 bases, with 12 bases spanning the gap. This CDR3 is built from 14 residues. Per germline, CDR1 MDHEN and CDR2 SYDVKM.

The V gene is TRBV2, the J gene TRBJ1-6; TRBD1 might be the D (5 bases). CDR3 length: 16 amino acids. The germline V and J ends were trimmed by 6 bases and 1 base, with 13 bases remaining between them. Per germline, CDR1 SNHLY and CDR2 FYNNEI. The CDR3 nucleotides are TGTGCCAGCAGAGCAGGGTGGGGATCCTATAATTCACCCCTCCACTTT. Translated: CASRAGWGSYNSPLHF.

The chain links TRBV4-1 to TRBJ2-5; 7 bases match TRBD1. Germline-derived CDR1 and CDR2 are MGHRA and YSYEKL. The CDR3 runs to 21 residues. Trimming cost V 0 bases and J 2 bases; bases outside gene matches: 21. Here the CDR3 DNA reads TGCGCCAGCAGCCAAGATGATAGGAGAGGGACAGCATCGCCCCTACAAGAGACCCAGTACTTC. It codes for CASSQDDRRGTASPLQETQYF.